A selection of T cell receptor beta chains follows, all from one sample in a study of cytomegalovirus exposure and HLA in healthy donors. Assay: immunoSEQ multiplex PCR; the TCRdb copy retains only in-frame clones and omits some. In all, the sample yields tens of thousands of clones. Sequenced sample: PBMCs. All receptors derive from a woman aged 40 to 50 in good health and CMV-seronegative. CDR3s include the opening cysteine and the closing phenylalanine or tryptophan. A D gene is named only where the DNA matches it firmly. Some rows have no size entry. The others give once, few or many, or a class for an expanded clone.

D gene: TRBD2; V gene: TRBV5-6; J gene: TRBJ2-7; clone size: -; CDR3 protein: CASSFLAGGGEQYF; CDR3 DNA: TGTGCCAGCAGCTTTCTAGCGGGAGGTGGGGAACAGTACTTC
D gene: -; V gene: TRBV5-1; J gene: TRBJ2-5; clone size: -; CDR3 protein: CASSLRVGAETQYF; CDR3 DNA: TGCGCCAGCAGCTTGAGGGTAGGGGCAGAGACCCAGTACTTC
D gene: -; V gene: TRBV19; J gene: TRBJ1-2; clone size: -; CDR3 protein: CASSIDRTANYGYTF; CDR3 DNA: TGTGCCAGTAGTATTGACAGGACCGCTAACTATGGCTACACCTTC
D gene: -; V gene: TRBV29-1; J gene: TRBJ1-1; clone size: -; CDR3 protein: CSVQEQGYEAFF; CDR3 DNA: TGCAGCGTTCAAGAACAGGGCTATGAAGCTTTCTTT
D gene: -; V gene: TRBV27; J gene: TRBJ2-2; clone size: -; CDR3 protein: CASSLWAGANTGELFF; CDR3 DNA: TGTGCCAGCAGTTTATGGGCAGGGGCGAACACCGGGGAGCTGTTTTTT
D gene: -; V gene: TRBV14; J gene: TRBJ2-6; clone size: -; CDR3 protein: CASSTRHRASSSGANVLTF; CDR3 DNA: TGTGCCAGCAGCACCCGTCACAGGGCTTCGAGCTCTGGGGCCAACGTCCTGACTTTC
D gene: -; V gene: TRBV19; J gene: TRBJ1-5; clone size: -; CDR3 protein: CASREMGTQPQHF; CDR3 DNA: TGTGCCAGCCGGGAAATGGGCACTCAGCCCCAGCATTTT
D gene: -; V gene: TRBV4-3; J gene: TRBJ2-3; clone size: medium-sized; CDR3 protein: CASSPGTRAFSSTDTQYF; CDR3 DNA: TGCGCCAGCAGCCCAGGGACAAGGGCTTTTTCTAGCACAGATACGCAGTATTTT
D gene: -; V gene: TRBV7-2; J gene: TRBJ2-3; clone size: -; CDR3 protein: CASSVSDTYTDTQYF; CDR3 DNA: TGTGCCAGCAGTGTATCAGACACTTACACAGATACGCAGTATTTT
D gene: TRBD2; V gene: TRBV7-9; J gene: TRBJ2-4; clone size: -; CDR3 protein: CASSPVAGGPVNIQYF; CDR3 DNA: TGTGCCAGCAGCCCCGTAGCGGGAGGGCCGGTAAACATTCAGTACTTC
D gene: -; V gene: TRBV10-3; J gene: TRBJ1-2; clone size: -; CDR3 protein: CAIRPGTGDYGYTF; CDR3 DNA: TGTGCCATCAGGCCGGGGACGGGAGACTATGGCTACACCTTC
D gene: -; V gene: TRBV18; J gene: TRBJ1-1; clone size: -; CDR3 protein: CASSPPGEYLTTEAFF; CDR3 DNA: TGTGCCAGCTCACCTCCAGGGGAGTACCTCACCACTGAAGCTTTCTTT
D gene: TRBD1; V gene: TRBV19; J gene: TRBJ1-1; clone size: -; CDR3 protein: CASRGDRMNTEAFF; CDR3 DNA: TGTGCCAGTAGGGGGGACAGGATGAACACTGAAGCTTTCTTT
D gene: -; V gene: TRBV29-1; J gene: TRBJ2-7; clone size: -; CDR3 protein: CSVEGTSYEQYF; CDR3 DNA: TGCAGCGTTGAAGGGACAAGCTACGAGCAGTACTTC
D gene: -; V gene: TRBV28; J gene: TRBJ1-2; clone size: -; CDR3 protein: CASILGPNLNYGYTF; CDR3 DNA: TGTGCCAGCATCCTGGGGCCAAACCTTAACTATGGCTACACCTTC
D gene: TRBD1; V gene: TRBV6-5; J gene: TRBJ2-7; clone size: -; CDR3 protein: CASSFGAGGSYEQYF; CDR3 DNA: TGTGCCAGCAGTTTTGGCGCAGGGGGTTCCTACGAGCAGTACTTC
D gene: -; V gene: TRBV9; J gene: TRBJ2-7; clone size: -; CDR3 protein: CASSVEATPAGSSYEQYF; CDR3 DNA: TGTGCCAGCAGCGTAGAGGCCACCCCAGCGGGTAGCTCCTACGAGCAGTACTTC
D gene: -; V gene: TRBV19; J gene: TRBJ2-1; clone size: -; CDR3 protein: CASSYGGGSYNEQFF; CDR3 DNA: TGTGCCAGTAGTTATGGGGGAGGCTCCTACAATGAGCAGTTCTTC
D gene: TRBD1; V gene: TRBV7-7; J gene: TRBJ1-4; clone size: -; CDR3 protein: CASSPGTGNEKLFF; CDR3 DNA: TGTGCCAGCAGCCCCGGGACAGGGAATGAAAAACTGTTTTTT
D gene: -; V gene: TRBV7-6; J gene: TRBJ2-3; clone size: -; CDR3 protein: CASSPGVTDTQYF; CDR3 DNA: TGTGCCAGCAGCCCCGGGGTAACAGATACGCAGTATTTT
D gene: TRBD1; V gene: TRBV13; J gene: TRBJ2-5; clone size: -; CDR3 protein: CASSGSGQGLMETQYF; CDR3 DNA: TGTGCCAGCAGCGGCTCAGGACAGGGATTGATGGAGACCCAGTACTTC
D gene: TRBD2; V gene: TRBV2; J gene: TRBJ2-1; clone size: -; CDR3 protein: CASSEGLGENEQFF; CDR3 DNA: TGTGCCAGCAGTGAGGGACTAGGAGAGAATGAGCAGTTCTTC
D gene: -; V gene: TRBV19; J gene: TRBJ2-5; clone size: -; CDR3 protein: CATLDGGQETQYF; CDR3 DNA: TGTGCCACCCTGGACGGAGGCCAAGAGACCCAGTACTTC
D gene: TRBD2; V gene: TRBV7-2; J gene: TRBJ2-3; clone size: -; CDR3 protein: CASSLELAGGVDTQYF; CDR3 DNA: TGTGCCAGCAGCTTAGAACTAGCGGGGGGAGTAGATACGCAGTATTTT
D gene: -; V gene: TRBV4-3; J gene: TRBJ2-7; clone size: -; CDR3 protein: CASSQEAGRGVAWQYF; CDR3 DNA: TGCGCCAGCAGCCAAGAGGCGGGCAGGGGGGTAGCATGGCAGTACTTC
D gene: -; V gene: TRBV28; J gene: TRBJ1-3; clone size: -; CDR3 protein: CASSYSGERGARSSGNTIYF; CDR3 DNA: TGTGCCAGCAGTTATTCGGGAGAACGGGGAGCCCGGAGCTCTGGAAACACCATATATTTT
D gene: TRBD2; V gene: TRBV9; J gene: TRBJ2-5; clone size: -; CDR3 protein: CASSAGTSGGAQETQYF; CDR3 DNA: TGTGCCAGCAGCGCCGGGACTAGCGGGGGGGCCCAAGAGACCCAGTACTTC
D gene: -; V gene: TRBV5-1; J gene: TRBJ1-1; clone size: -; CDR3 protein: CASSFGGTVGNTEAFF; CDR3 DNA: TGCGCCAGCAGCTTCGGGGGGACGGTCGGGAACACTGAAGCTTTCTTT
D gene: TRBD2; V gene: TRBV18; J gene: TRBJ2-1; clone size: -; CDR3 protein: CASSPPQSAGGLYEQFF; CDR3 DNA: TGTGCCAGCTCACCACCCCAATCGGCGGGGGGGCTCTATGAGCAGTTCTTC
D gene: -; V gene: TRBV2; J gene: TRBJ1-1; clone size: -; CDR3 protein: CASSENRVNTEAFF; CDR3 DNA: TGTGCCAGCAGTGAGAACAGGGTGAACACTGAAGCTTTCTTT
D gene: -; V gene: TRBV30; J gene: TRBJ1-1; clone size: -; CDR3 protein: CAWTRGGTEDFF; CDR3 DNA: TGTGCCTGGACTCGGGGGGGCACTGAAGATTTCTTT
D gene: -; V gene: TRBV5-1; J gene: TRBJ1-2; clone size: -; CDR3 protein: CASSLPGGANYGYTF; CDR3 DNA: TGCGCCAGCAGCTTGCCCGGGGGAGCTAACTATGGCTACACCTTC
D gene: -; V gene: TRBV19; J gene: TRBJ1-2; clone size: -; CDR3 protein: CASTPNTGQRRGYTF; CDR3 DNA: TGTGCCAGTACACCAAACACTGGACAGCGGAGGGGCTACACCTTC
D gene: TRBD2; V gene: TRBV6-1; J gene: TRBJ2-3; clone size: -; CDR3 protein: CAYTPERGTTDTQYF; CDR3 DNA: TGTGCGTATACTCCGGAGCGGGGGACCACAGATACGCAGTATTTT
D gene: TRBD2; V gene: TRBV28; J gene: TRBJ2-7; clone size: -; CDR3 protein: CASSLSGTSGAYEQYF; CDR3 DNA: TGTGCCAGCAGTCTCTCCGGGACTAGCGGCGCCTACGAGCAGTACTTC
D gene: TRBD2; V gene: TRBV28; J gene: TRBJ2-7; clone size: -; CDR3 protein: CASQGISGGREQYF; CDR3 DNA: TGTGCCTCTCAAGGAATTAGCGGGGGGAGAGAGCAGTACTTC
D gene: TRBD1; V gene: TRBV5-1; J gene: TRBJ1-4; clone size: -; CDR3 protein: CASSSTGINEKLFF; CDR3 DNA: TGCGCCAGCAGCTCGACAGGGATAAATGAAAAACTGTTTTTT
D gene: TRBD1; V gene: TRBV9; J gene: TRBJ2-2; clone size: -; CDR3 protein: CASSVQGAVTGELFF; CDR3 DNA: TGTGCCAGCAGCGTCCAGGGGGCGGTCACCGGGGAGCTGTTTTTT
D gene: -; V gene: TRBV13; J gene: TRBJ1-4; clone size: -; CDR3 protein: CASSLGGRPATNEKLFF; CDR3 DNA: TGTGCCAGCAGCTTAGGGGGCAGGCCAGCAACTAATGAAAAACTGTTTTTT
D gene: -; V gene: TRBV7-2; J gene: TRBJ2-7; clone size: -; CDR3 protein: CASSSIDSEQYF; CDR3 DNA: TGTGCCAGCAGCTCCATCGACAGCGAGCAGTACTTC
D gene: TRBD1; V gene: TRBV9; J gene: TRBJ1-1; clone size: -; CDR3 protein: CASSAEDREAFF; CDR3 DNA: TGTGCCAGCAGCGCCGAGGACAGGGAAGCTTTCTTT
D gene: TRBD1; V gene: TRBV5-1; J gene: TRBJ1-6; clone size: -; CDR3 protein: CASSPGDSSPLHF; CDR3 DNA: TGCGCCAGCAGCCCGGGGGACAGTTCACCCCTACACTTT
D gene: TRBD1; V gene: TRBV6-1; J gene: TRBJ1-1; clone size: -; CDR3 protein: CASSQGQGDLNTEAFF; CDR3 DNA: TGTGCCAGCAGTCAAGGACAGGGGGATTTGAACACTGAAGCTTTCTTT
D gene: TRBD2; V gene: TRBV7-9; J gene: TRBJ2-1; clone size: -; CDR3 protein: CASSLVLAGANEQFF; CDR3 DNA: TGTGCCAGCAGCTTAGTACTAGCGGGGGCAAATGAGCAGTTCTTC
D gene: TRBD1; V gene: TRBV2; J gene: TRBJ1-1; clone size: -; CDR3 protein: CASTQEGAGTEAFF; CDR3 DNA: TGTGCCAGCACTCAAGAGGGGGCGGGCACTGAAGCTTTCTTT
D gene: -; V gene: TRBV30; J gene: TRBJ1-2; clone size: -; CDR3 protein: CAWASGGSYYGYTF; CDR3 DNA: TGTGCCTGGGCTTCGGGGGGGAGCTACTATGGCTACACCTTC
D gene: TRBD2; V gene: TRBV5-1; J gene: TRBJ2-3; clone size: -; CDR3 protein: CASSYALAGEVDTQYF; CDR3 DNA: TGCGCCAGCAGCTACGCTCTAGCGGGAGAGGTGGATACGCAGTATTTT
D gene: -; V gene: TRBV7-2; J gene: TRBJ1-5; clone size: -; CDR3 protein: CASSSRVRQPQHF; CDR3 DNA: TGTGCCAGCAGTTCCAGGGTCCGACAGCCCCAGCATTTT
D gene: -; V gene: TRBV5-6; J gene: TRBJ1-5; clone size: -; CDR3 protein: CASSLVSGGNQPQHF; CDR3 DNA: TGTGCCAGCAGCTTGGTAAGCGGGGGGAATCAGCCCCAGCATTTT
D gene: -; V gene: TRBV7-9; J gene: TRBJ2-5; clone size: -; CDR3 protein: CASSLAGAGETQYF; CDR3 DNA: TGTGCCAGCAGCTTAGCAGGGGCCGGCGAGACCCAGTACTTC
D gene: TRBD2; V gene: TRBV18; J gene: TRBJ2-3; clone size: -; CDR3 protein: CASSPSYRVSSPAGGTDTQYF; CDR3 DNA: TGTGCCAGCTCACCATCTTACAGGGTTTCTTCTCCAGCGGGAGGGACAGATACGCAGTATTTT
D gene: -; V gene: TRBV6-5; J gene: TRBJ2-7; clone size: -; CDR3 protein: CASSSSGTHRSYEQYF; CDR3 DNA: TGTGCCAGCAGTTCCTCGGGGACACATCGCTCCTACGAGCAGTACTTC
D gene: -; V gene: TRBV6-4; J gene: TRBJ2-7; clone size: -; CDR3 protein: CASTFEPEQYF; CDR3 DNA: TGTGCCAGCACTTTTGAGCCCGAGCAGTACTTC
D gene: -; V gene: TRBV5-1; J gene: TRBJ2-5; clone size: -; CDR3 protein: CASSLDLVAPQETQYF; CDR3 DNA: TGCGCCAGCAGCTTGGATCTAGTAGCTCCCCAAGAGACCCAGTACTTC
D gene: -; V gene: TRBV15; J gene: TRBJ2-7; clone size: -; CDR3 protein: CATSSLRSYSYEQYF; CDR3 DNA: TGTGCCACCAGCAGTCTACGGTCTTACTCCTACGAGCAGTACTTC
D gene: -; V gene: TRBV28; J gene: TRBJ2-7; clone size: -; CDR3 protein: CASSSEIRAYEQYF; CDR3 DNA: TGTGCCAGCAGTTCCGAAATTAGAGCCTACGAGCAGTACTTC
D gene: -; V gene: TRBV5-1; J gene: TRBJ2-5; clone size: -; CDR3 protein: CASSLVPGYQETQYF; CDR3 DNA: TGCGCCAGCAGCTTGGTTCCAGGCTACCAAGAGACCCAGTACTTC
D gene: -; V gene: TRBV6-1; J gene: TRBJ2-7; clone size: -; CDR3 protein: CASSIDSTHYEQYF; CDR3 DNA: TGTGCCAGCAGCATCGACAGTACCCACTACGAGCAGTACTTC
D gene: TRBD1; V gene: TRBV5-6; J gene: TRBJ1-5; clone size: -; CDR3 protein: CASSSFSTGWNQPQHF; CDR3 DNA: TGTGCCAGCAGCTCGTTTTCGACAGGGTGGAATCAGCCCCAGCATTTT